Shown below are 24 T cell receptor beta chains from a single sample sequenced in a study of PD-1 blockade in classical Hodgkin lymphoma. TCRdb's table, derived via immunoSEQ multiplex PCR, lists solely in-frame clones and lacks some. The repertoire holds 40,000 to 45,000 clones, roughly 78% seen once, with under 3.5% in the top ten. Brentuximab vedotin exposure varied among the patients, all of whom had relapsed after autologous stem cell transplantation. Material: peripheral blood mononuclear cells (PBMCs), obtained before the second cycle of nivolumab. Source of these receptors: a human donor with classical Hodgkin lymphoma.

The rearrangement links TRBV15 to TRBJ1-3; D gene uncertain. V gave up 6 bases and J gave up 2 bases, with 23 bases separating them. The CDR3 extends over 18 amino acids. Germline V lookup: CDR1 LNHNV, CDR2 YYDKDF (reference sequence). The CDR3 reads CATRKSGGSLSPGNTIYF. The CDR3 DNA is TGTGCCACCAGAAAGAGCGGTGGCAGTTTAAGTCCTGGAAACACCATATATTTT.

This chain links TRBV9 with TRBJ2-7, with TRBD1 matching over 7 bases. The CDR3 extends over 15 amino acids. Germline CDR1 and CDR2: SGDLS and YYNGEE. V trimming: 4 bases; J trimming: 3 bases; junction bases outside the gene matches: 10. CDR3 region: CASSPQGVGGYEQYF. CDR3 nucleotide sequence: TGTGCCAGCAGCCCCCAGGGGGTTGGTGGCTACGAGCAGTACTTC.

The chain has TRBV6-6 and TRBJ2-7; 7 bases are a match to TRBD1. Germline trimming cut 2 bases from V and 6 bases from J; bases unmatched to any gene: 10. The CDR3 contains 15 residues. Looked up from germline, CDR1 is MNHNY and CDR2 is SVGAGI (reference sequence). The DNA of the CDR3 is TGTGCCAGCAGTTACAGCACGACAGGGTCCGGCGAGCAGTACTTC. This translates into CASSYSTTGSGEQYF.

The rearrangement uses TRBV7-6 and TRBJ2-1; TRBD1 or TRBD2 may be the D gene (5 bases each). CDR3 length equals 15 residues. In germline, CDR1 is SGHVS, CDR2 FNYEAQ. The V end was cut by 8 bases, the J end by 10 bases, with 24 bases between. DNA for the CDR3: TGTGCCAGCTCGAAGGTGGGGGAAGAGGAGGAAGAGCAGTTCTTC. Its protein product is CASSKVGEEEEEQFF.

The CDR3 loop is CASSPIPGADWTEAFF. Here the CDR3 DNA reads TGTGCCAGCAGTCCCATCCCAGGGGCAGATTGGACTGAAGCTTTCTTT. The V and J genes are TRBV28 and TRBJ1-1, with D maybe TRBD1 (6 bases). Trimming stripped 5 bases from V and 5 bases from J, with 21 bases between. The CDR3 extends over 16 amino acids. Germline values: CDR1 MDHEN, CDR2 SYDVKM.

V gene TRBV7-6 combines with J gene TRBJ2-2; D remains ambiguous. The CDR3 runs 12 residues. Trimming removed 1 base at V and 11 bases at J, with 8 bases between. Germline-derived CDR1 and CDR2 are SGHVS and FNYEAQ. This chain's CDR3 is CASSLETPELFF. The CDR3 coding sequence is TGTGCCAGCAGCTTAGAAACCCCCGAGCTGTTTTTT.

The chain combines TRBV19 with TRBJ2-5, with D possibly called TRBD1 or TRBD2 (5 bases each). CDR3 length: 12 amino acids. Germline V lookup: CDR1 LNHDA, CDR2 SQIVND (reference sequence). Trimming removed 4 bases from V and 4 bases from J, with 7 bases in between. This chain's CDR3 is CASSTGRETQYF. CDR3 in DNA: TGTGCCAGTAGTACGGGGCGAGAGACCCAGTACTTC.

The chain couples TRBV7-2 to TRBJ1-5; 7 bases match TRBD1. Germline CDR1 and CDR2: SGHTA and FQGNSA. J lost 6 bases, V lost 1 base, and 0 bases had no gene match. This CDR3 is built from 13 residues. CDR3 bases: TGTGCCAGCAGCTTAGAGGGGGCTCAGCCCCAGCATTTT. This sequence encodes CASSLEGAQPQHF.

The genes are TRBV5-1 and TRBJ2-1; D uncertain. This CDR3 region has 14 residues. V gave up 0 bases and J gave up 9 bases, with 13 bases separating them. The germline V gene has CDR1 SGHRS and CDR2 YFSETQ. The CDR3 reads CASSLELPEIEQFF. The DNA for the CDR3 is TGCGCCAGCAGCTTGGAGCTCCCCGAAATTGAGCAGTTCTTC.

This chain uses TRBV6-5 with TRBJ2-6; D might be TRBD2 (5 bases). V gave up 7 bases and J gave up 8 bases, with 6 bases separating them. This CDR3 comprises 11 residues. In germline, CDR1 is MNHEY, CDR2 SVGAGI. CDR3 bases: TGTGCCAGCAAGGACTCCAACGTCCTGACTTTC. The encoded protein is CASKDSNVLTF.

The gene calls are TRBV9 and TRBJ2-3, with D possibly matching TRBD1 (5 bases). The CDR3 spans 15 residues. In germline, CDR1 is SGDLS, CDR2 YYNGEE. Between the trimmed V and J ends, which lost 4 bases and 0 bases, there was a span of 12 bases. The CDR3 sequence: CASSLQASSTDTQYF. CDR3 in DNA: TGTGCCAGCAGCTTACAGGCTTCTAGCACAGATACGCAGTATTTT.

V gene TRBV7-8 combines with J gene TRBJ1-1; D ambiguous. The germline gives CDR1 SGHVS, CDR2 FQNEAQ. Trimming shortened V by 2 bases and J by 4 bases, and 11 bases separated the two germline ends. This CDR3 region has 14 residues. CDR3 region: CASSLWVGSTEAFF. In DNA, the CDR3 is TGTGCCAGCAGCTTATGGGTGGGGTCCACTGAAGCTTTCTTT.

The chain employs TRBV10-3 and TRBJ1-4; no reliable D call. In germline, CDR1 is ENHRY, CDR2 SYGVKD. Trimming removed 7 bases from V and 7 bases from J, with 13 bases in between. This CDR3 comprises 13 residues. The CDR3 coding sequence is TGTGCCATCAAGGCGTCTGGCGGTGAAAAACTGTTTTTT. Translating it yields CAIKASGGEKLFF.

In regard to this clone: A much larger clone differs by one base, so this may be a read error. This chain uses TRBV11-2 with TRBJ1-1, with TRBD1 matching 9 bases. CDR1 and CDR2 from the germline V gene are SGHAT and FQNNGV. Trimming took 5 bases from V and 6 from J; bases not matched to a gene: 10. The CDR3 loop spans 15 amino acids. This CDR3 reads CASSHPGTGRAEAFF. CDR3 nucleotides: TGTGCCAGCAGCCACCCCGGGACAGGGAGGGCTGAAGCTTTCTTT. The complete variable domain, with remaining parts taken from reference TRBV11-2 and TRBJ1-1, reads EAGVAQSPRYKIIEKRQSVAFWCNPISGHATLYWYQQILGQGPKLLIQFQNNGVVDDSQLPKDRFSAERLKGVDSTLKIQPAKLEDSAVYLCASSHPGTGRAEAFFGQGTRLTVV.

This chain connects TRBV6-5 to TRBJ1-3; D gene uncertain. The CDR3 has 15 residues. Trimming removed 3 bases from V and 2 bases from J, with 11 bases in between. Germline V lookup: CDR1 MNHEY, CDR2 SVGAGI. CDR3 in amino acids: CASSYRRGTGNTIYF. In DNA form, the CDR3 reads TGTGCCAGCAGTTATAGGCGGGGAACTGGAAACACCATATATTTT.

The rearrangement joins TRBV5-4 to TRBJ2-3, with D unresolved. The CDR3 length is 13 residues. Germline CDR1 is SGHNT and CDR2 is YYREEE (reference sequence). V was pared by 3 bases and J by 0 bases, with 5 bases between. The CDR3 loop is CASSSSSTDTQYF. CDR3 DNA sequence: TGTGCCAGCAGCTCGTCCAGCACAGATACGCAGTATTTT.

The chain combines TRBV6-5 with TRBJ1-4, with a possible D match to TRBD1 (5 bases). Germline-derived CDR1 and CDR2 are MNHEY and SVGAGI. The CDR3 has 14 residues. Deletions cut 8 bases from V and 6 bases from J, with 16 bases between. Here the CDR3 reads CASGPRQRYEKLFF. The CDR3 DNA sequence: TGTGCCAGCGGGCCGAGACAGAGATATGAAAAACTGTTTTTT.

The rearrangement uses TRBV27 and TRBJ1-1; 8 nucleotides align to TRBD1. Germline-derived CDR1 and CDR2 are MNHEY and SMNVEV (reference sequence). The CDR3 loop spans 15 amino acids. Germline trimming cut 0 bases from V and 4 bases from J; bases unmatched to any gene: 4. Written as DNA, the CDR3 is TGTGCCAGCAGTTTATCCCCAGGGGGCCGCACTGAAGCTTTCTTT. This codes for CASSLSPGGRTEAFF.

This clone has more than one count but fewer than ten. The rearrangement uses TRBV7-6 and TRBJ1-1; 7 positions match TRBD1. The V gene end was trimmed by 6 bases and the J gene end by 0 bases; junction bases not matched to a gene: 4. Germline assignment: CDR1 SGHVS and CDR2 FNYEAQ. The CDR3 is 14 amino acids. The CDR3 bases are TGTGCCAGCAGTTCAGGGGGAGTGAACACTGAAGCTTTCTTT. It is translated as CASSSGGVNTEAFF. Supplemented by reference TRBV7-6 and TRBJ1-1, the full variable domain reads GAGVSQSPRYKVTKRGQDVALRCDPISGHVSLYWYRQALGQGPEFLTYFNYEAQQDKSGLPNDRFSAERPEGSISTLTIQRTEQRDSAMYRCASSSGGVNTEAFFGQGTRLTVV.

In DNA form, the CDR3 reads TGTGCCAGCAGATTCTCGTCCGGGACCCTACAGGAGGGGTTCTTC. Its translation: CASRFSSGTLQEGFF. The chain is built from TRBV6-5 and TRBJ2-1; D possibly corresponds to TRBD2 (6 bases). V shed 6 bases and J shed 15 bases, with 27 bases lying between them. The CDR3 consists of 15 residues. Germline CDR1 MNHEY, CDR2 SVGAGI.

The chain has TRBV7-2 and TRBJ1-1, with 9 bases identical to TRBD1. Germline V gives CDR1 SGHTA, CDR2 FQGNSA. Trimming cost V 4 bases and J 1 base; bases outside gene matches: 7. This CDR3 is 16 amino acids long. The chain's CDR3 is CASSSTDRGGNTEAFF. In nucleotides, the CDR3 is TGTGCCAGCAGCTCCACGGACAGGGGCGGGAACACTGAAGCTTTCTTT.

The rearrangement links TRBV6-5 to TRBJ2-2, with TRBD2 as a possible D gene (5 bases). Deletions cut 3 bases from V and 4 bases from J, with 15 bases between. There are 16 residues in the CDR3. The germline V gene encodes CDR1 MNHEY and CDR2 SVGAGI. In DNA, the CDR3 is TGTGCCAGCAGTTATTTGGGGAGCTCGCCCACCGGGGAGCTGTTTTTT. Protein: CASSYLGSSPTGELFF.

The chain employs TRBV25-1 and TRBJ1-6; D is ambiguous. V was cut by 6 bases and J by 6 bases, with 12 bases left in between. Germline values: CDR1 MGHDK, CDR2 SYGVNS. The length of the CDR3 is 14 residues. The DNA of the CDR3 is TGTGCCAGCAGGAAGGCGGCACGTAATTCACCCCTCCACTTT. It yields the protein CASRKAARNSPLHF.

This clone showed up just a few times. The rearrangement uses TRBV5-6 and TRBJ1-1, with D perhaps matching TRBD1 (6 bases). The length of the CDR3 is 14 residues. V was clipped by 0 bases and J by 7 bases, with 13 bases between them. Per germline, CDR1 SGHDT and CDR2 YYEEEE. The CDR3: CASSLAGTPDEAFF. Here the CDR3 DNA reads TGTGCCAGCAGCTTGGCCGGGACACCTGATGAAGCTTTCTTT.